The entry below gives a single TCR beta chain sequence along with its context. Its target is unknown. Germline CDR1 is MDHEN and CDR2 is SYDVKM. The junction had 4 bases not matched to a gene; V was cut back by 3 bases and J by 3 bases. The CDR3 sequence is 15 residues long. This sample is part of a study of T cell responses to AZD1222 COVID-19 vaccine. Overall study findings and caveats: Baseline seropositivity occurred in only six AZD1222 recipients. Mapped onto spike, vaccine-associated CD4 TCRs spanned it and were dominant at 160-218 and 743-854. Breadth and depth of Spike-specific TCRs rose after two AZD1222 doses.

This table comes from immunoSEQ multiplex PCR, and its TCRdb copy is limited to in-frame clones, with some not included. The data contain some 120,000 clones, 84% of them singletons. Second-dose schedules of about 4 or about 12 weeks were combined. This specimen was peripheral blood, taken 28 days after the second AZD1222 dose. This clonotype originated in an adult who received the AZD1222 COVID-19 vaccine. The chain uses TRBV28 and TRBJ1-1; 10 bases align to TRBD1. The CDR3 DNA reads TGTGCCAGCAGTTTTCGGGACAGGGGATACACTGAAGCTTTCTTT. The encoded protein is CASSFRDRGYTEAFF.